This T cell receptor beta chain was found in a study of cytomegalovirus exposure and HLA in healthy donors listed by TCRdb under 2017. Regarding the study in general: An earlier analysis of roughly 500 of the donors reported about 250 Gb of sequence data and around 120 million unique TCR beta sequences from about 200 million T cells. Besides the first cohort of 550 to 750 subjects, a separate validation cohort made up of about 120 different subjects was used. Of the roughly 400 genotyped donors, 75% to 85% were placed in the genetic ancestry cluster associated with self-reported Caucasian donors. Genome-wide SNP genotypes for about three fifths of the roughly 700 donors were used in a later genetic analysis, which treated that subset as a discovery cohort. All discovery cohort repertoires had been generated using a single sequencing platform. To predict cytomegalovirus infection status, the study combined high-throughput TCR immunosequencing, statistical association of individual TCRs with disease status, and machine learning. Typing coverage varied by locus: roughly 629-630 donors for A, B, C, DRB1 and DQB1; approximately 500 for DQA1; some 610 for DPA1; roughly 450 for DPB1. The study aimed to test whether signatures of past pathogen exposure could be identified by cataloging public T cell receptors. To study patterns of TCR occurrence, a later analysis re-analyzed previously published TCR beta repertoires from 600 to 750 donors and added high-resolution HLA genotyping. An earlier analysis of 500 to 650 of the donors applied high-throughput TCR beta sequencing to assess whether each TCR beta V gene segment acted as functional or pseudogenic. The study used immunosequencing to profile the T cell repertoires of 600 to 850 subjects and linked those repertoires to cytomegalovirus serostatus. Roughly 5 DR-DQ haplotypes were treated as single units for association and clustering because of strong linkage in the cohort. An early release that covered several hundred HLA-typed donors contained approximately 290 gigabases of sequencing data and some 87 million unique TCR sequences. Both class I and class II loci were covered by HLA typing, at four-digit resolution. Among around 400 genotyped donors of the cohort, an average of around 240,000 unique TCR beta nucleotide sequences was sequenced per donor, of which roughly 17% were non-productive. Donor age, sex, ethnicity and CMV serostatus were collected together with the repertoire data. Rather than drawing on any new phenotypic data, the later analysis identified candidate immune exposures from TCR beta sequences and the way those sequences occurred across donors. On the study overall, not on this receptor specifically: A further reported finding was that TCR beta sequences accurately predicted the HLA-A and HLA-B alleles for most subjects in the first cohort. In a later genetic analysis, fewer N-insertions in productive TCRs were reported among donors in an Asian-associated ancestry cluster than the roughly 670-donor mean. According to the authors, the approach could potentially be generalized to other disease states and immunological phenotypes. When HLA alleles, especially DR and DQ, strongly co-occurred, TCR associations were difficult to assign to individual alleles. In a later analysis, the rate of TCR association differed among HLA loci, with DRB1 alleles having the most associated TCRs and HLA-C alleles having the fewest. According to a later analysis, parvovirus B19, influenza, CMV and Epstein-Barr virus appeared linked to several top co-occurrence clusters. CMV serostatus was the only immune exposure information available for the cohort. A group of highly shared sequence variants was considered likely to be a technical artifact of the sequencing pipeline. Presence/absence analyses assumed roughly uniform sequencing depth across donors, an assumption that may not hold. A later analysis found that most CMV-associated TCR beta chains appeared HLA-restricted, with HLA associations seemingly driven largely by CMV exposure. Some IMGT-functional V segments, including TRBV6-2 and TRBV6-3, could not be distinguished by the 87-base-pair reads and were therefore excluded. The earlier analysis of almost 600 of the donors excluded around 17 rarely observed V segments, including chromosome 9 orphons, because counts were too low. Three of the identified cytomegalovirus-associated TCR beta chains were confirmed in vitro to be specific for cytomegalovirus antigens. In the study, about 150 TCR beta chains were listed as associated with cytomegalovirus. This cohort had only TCR beta chains sequenced, and the lack of alpha or paired-chain data limited which features could be detected. In a later analysis, HLA-associated TCR beta chains were found to be more clonally expanded and to have lower generation probabilities than equally common non-associated chains. V-gene and J-gene trimming of TCR beta chains was associated with a missense DCLRE1C variant in a later genetic analysis, and the association was replicated in an independent cohort. Specific HLA alleles were associated with some 15,000 TCR beta sequences at a false discovery rate of 0.05 in a later analysis. While some public TCRs were present in many individuals, most TCR sequences turned up only very rarely across donors. The classifier was reported to diagnose cytomegalovirus status with high specificity and sensitivity in both the original and validation cohorts. Correlated functional status among segregating V segments might be attributable to linkage disequilibrium, but an unknown experimental factor could not be ruled out. Because HLA typing was missing for some donors at each locus, association tests included only the typed subset. An earlier analysis of some 590 of the donors showed that most TCR beta V segments appeared in productive rearrangements either about 90% or about 30% of the time, which broadly matched IMGT annotations.

The cohort comprised more than 550 healthy bone marrow donors. All cohort members were sampled while nominally healthy, although unrecorded immune exposures were likely present. The donor was CMV seronegative and was included in the group of 352 seronegative cohort members. A peripheral blood sample was provided by each donor, and peripheral blood mononuclear cells were used for TCR beta sequencing. Genomic DNA was extracted from the blood cell samples with the Qiagen DNeasy Blood Extraction Kit. This clone has more than one count but fewer than ten. No antigen is known for it. Base qualities are not at hand, and no much larger clone is one base apart. CDR1 and CDR2, per the germline V gene, are MNHNS and SASEGT. Including the terminal cysteine and phenylalanine, the CDR3 comprises 14 residues. The kept DNA is CDR3 alone, 42 bases in frame from the first base. Ends trimmed: V by 6 bases, J by 4 bases; bases unmatched to a gene: 6.

Library preparation used the immunoSEQ multiplex PCR assay. For the multiplex PCR, a mixture combining 60 forward primers for TCR Vbeta segments and 13 reverse primers for TCR Jbeta segments was used. The CDR3 region of rearranged TCR beta genes was amplified from genomic DNA by a multiplex PCR assay. Amplified TCR beta libraries were sequenced as 87-base-pair reads on the Illumina HiSeq System. Regarding the original processing steps: Across the 640 or so repertoires, a later analysis counted approximately 83 million unique TCR beta chains, roughly 11 million of which were shared by at least two donors. To remove PCR and sequencing errors, raw reads were error-corrected and collapsed into unique sequences using a nearest-neighbor algorithm that merged closely related sequences. V, D and J gene segments were assigned by aligning CDR3 sequences to IMGT reference sequences. Each retained sequence needed at least a six-nucleotide match to both a V gene segment and a J gene segment. A rearrangement counted as productive if the CDR3 had no stop codons and remained in frame with V and J, and every other rearrangement counted as non-productive. Following IMGT convention, CDR3 was defined as the stretch from the second conserved V-encoded cysteine to the conserved J-encoded phenylalanine. The earlier analysis of approximately 500 of the donors excluded sequences that lacked an unambiguous match to a single V gene segment. In an earlier analysis of 587 of the donors, V segments were called functional above 56.7% productive rearrangements and were called segregating when the between-donor standard deviation exceeded 5%. A statistical classification framework was developed to diagnose cytomegalovirus status using the catalog of TCR beta chain sequences. A later analysis assigned V and J genes by comparing TCR nucleotide sequences with IMGT/GENE-DB human TR gene sequences. In a later analysis, CDR3 sequences and most-parsimonious VDJ recombination scenarios were assigned using the TCRdist pipeline. In a later analysis, each TCR beta chain was defined by its CDR3 amino acid sequence together with its V-gene family, and reads without a unique V-gene family were excluded. In a later analysis, some 600 highly shared, low-generation-probability nucleotide sequences were removed to address suspected cross-contamination and a sequencing artifact. A later analysis calculated a clonal expansion index for each public chain from normalized within-repertoire ranks of inferred template counts. A later analysis computed generation probabilities with a VDJ recombination model fitted to out-of-frame rearrangements, and checked the results against IGoR. In a later analysis, TCR-TCR, TCR-HLA and TCR-CMV co-occurrence was scored with hypergeometric tests, and a repertoire-size bias correction was applied to TCR pairs. A later analysis estimated false discovery rates by permuting HLA or CMV assignments 20 times. A later analysis grouped co-occurring TCRs with DBSCAN, adding TCRdist sequence similarity when clustering within HLA-allele-positive subsets. Repertoires with fewer than 30,000 or more than 120,000 public chains were left out of co-occurrence clustering, as were roughly five repertoires with anomalous nucleotide sharing. TCRdb provides this immuneACCESS table in a form limited to in-frame rearrangements. Some clones are lacking; in checked studies, under half of them reflect an unresolved V gene, and why the rest are absent is not known. V, J and clone size were drawn from that table, and D and trimming were deduced from the DNA. The sample includes about 120,000 clones, with 9.5% observed a single time. Of the sample, 3% falls within the top ten clones.

This clonotype was obtained from a man younger than 45 in good health and CMV-seronegative. The sequence is built from TRBV6-1 and TRBJ2-3, and 8 bases in between align with TRBD1. The sequenced sample consisted of PBMCs. The CDR3 is CASSSRTGPDTQYF. The DNA sequence reads TGTGCCAGCAGCTCTAGGACAGGGCCAGATACGCAGTATTTT.